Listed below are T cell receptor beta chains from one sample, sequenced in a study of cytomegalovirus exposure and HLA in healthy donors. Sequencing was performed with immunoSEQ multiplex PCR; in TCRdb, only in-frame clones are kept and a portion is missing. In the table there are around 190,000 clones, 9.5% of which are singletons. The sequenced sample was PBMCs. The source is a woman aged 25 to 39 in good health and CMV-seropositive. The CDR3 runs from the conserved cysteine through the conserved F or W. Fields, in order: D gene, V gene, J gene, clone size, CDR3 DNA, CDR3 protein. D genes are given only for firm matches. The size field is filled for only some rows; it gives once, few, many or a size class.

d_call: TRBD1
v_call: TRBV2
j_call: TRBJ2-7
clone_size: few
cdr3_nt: TGTGCCAGCAGTGAGGCAGGGGGCCCCCTCTACGAGCAGTACTTC
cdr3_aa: CASSEAGGPLYEQYF

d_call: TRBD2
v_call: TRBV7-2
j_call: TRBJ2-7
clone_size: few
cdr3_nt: TGTGCCAGCAGCTTACATGGACTAGCGGGAGTAATGTACGAGCAGTACTTC
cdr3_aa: CASSLHGLAGVMYEQYF

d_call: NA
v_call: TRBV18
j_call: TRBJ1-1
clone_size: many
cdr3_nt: TGTGCCAGCTCACGAGTCTACGCGGGGGACACTGAAGCTTTCTTT
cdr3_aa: CASSRVYAGDTEAFF

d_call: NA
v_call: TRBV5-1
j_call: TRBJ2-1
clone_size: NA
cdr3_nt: TGCGCCAGCAGCCTACAGGGAGCTGAGCAGTTCTTC
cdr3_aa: CASSLQGAEQFF

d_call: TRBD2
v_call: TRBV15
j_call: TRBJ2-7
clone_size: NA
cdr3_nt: TGTGCCACCAGCAGAGTCGGGGGGGTTTCCTACGAGCAGTACTTC
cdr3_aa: CATSRVGGVSYEQYF

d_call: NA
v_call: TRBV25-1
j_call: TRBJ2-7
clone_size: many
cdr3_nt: TGTGCCAGCAGTGTCCCTCAAGCAGGACTCGGAGACTACGAGCAGTACTTC
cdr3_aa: CASSVPQAGLGDYEQYF

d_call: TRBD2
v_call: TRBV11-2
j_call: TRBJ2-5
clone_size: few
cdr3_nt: TGTGCCAGCAGCTTCACGGGACTAGCGGTGGTCGAGACCCAGTACTTC
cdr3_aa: CASSFTGLAVVETQYF

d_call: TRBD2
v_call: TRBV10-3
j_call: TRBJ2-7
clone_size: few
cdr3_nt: TGTGCCATTTCCCCCGGGACTAGCGGATACGAGCAGTACTTC
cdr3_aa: CAISPGTSGYEQYF

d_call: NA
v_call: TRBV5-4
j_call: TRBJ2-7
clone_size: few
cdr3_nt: TGTGCCAGCAGCCCCGGCGGGGCAGGGAGGTTAGGAGAGCAGTACTTC
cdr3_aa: CASSPGGAGRLGEQYF

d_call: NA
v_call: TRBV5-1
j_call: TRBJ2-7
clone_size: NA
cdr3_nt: TGCGCCAGCAGCTTGGATCAGGGAATGTTCTACGAGCAGTACTTC
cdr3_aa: CASSLDQGMFYEQYF

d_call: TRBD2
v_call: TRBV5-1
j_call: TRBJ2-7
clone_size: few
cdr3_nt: TGCGCCAGCAATATGGTCCTAGCGGGAGTCTACGAGCAGTACTTC
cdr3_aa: CASNMVLAGVYEQYF

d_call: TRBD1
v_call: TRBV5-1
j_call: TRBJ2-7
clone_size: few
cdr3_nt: TGCGCCAGCAGCTACGGACAGGGGAGGTACGAGCAGTACTTC
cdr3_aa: CASSYGQGRYEQYF

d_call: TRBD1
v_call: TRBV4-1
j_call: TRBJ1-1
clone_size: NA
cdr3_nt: TGCGCCAGCAGCCAAGAGTCCGCCAGACAGGGGATAGCTTTCTTT
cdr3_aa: CASSQESARQGIAFF

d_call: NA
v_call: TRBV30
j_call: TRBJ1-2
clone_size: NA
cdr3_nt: TGTGCCTGGAGTGTGGTGAGGCCCACGGGTGGCTACACCTTC
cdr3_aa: CAWSVVRPTGGYTF

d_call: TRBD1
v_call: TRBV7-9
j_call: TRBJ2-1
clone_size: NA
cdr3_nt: TGTGCCGTCCCTTATGGATCCCGGGACAGGGTGTACAATGAGCAGTTCTTC
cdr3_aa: CAVPYGSRDRVYNEQFF

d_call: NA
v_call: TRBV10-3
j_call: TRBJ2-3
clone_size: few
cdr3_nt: TGTGCCATCGCTATAGGTGGCTCGACTTCTGCAGATACGCAGTATTTT
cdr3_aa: CAIAIGGSTSADTQYF